This TCR beta chain derives from a study of regulatory T cells in long-lasting Graves disease. Study as a whole: Newly diagnosed Graves' patients had taken antithyroid drugs under 3 months.

Time point specified: newly diagnosed GD, antithyroid drugs for less than 3 months. PBMC-extracted RNA yielded the TCR library. Arm-PCR with iRepertoire HTBI primers amplified the CDR3 regions for these TCR beta libraries. TCRdb called the multiplex PCR reads again in MiXCR, with one record for every CDR3 protein. The data contain about 350,000 distinct CDR3 sequences, 16% of them singletons. The same sample was also studied in work on T cells in Graves' hyperthyroidism and ophthalmopathy. That investigation notes: Hyperthyroidism, newly diagnosed and lasting under 2 months, affected patients aged 18 to 65.

This sequence originates from a woman under 30 with Graves disease. Sample: peripheral blood mononuclear cells (PBMCs), taken at new diagnosis, from a patient treated with antithyroid drugs.

CDR3 sequence (DNA): TGTGCCAGTAGTCGCATGGGGAACACTGAAGCTTTCTTT. As protein: CASSRMGNTEAFF. The V call is TRBV19, the J call TRBJ1-1; D not certain. The ends were cut back, 5 bases at V and 1 base at J, with 8 bases in the middle. Germline CDR1 and CDR2: LNHDA and SQIVND (reference sequence). The CDR3 totals 13 residues. Using reference TRBV19 and TRBJ1-1 for the parts outside the CDR3, the full variable domain is DGGITQSPKYLFRKEGQNVTLSCEQNLNHDAMYWYRQDPGQGLRLIYYSQIVNDFQKGDIAEGYSVSREKKESFPLTVTSAQKNPTAFYLCASSRMGNTEAFFGQGTRLTVV.